This record concerns one TCR beta chain sequence. What it binds is not known. This sample is drawn from a study of shared clonotypes between healthy human individuals. Study-wide findings and caveats: Lower generation probabilities were found for non-shared clonotypes than for those shared by all four donors.

Several immunoSEQ plates received, in even portions, the genomic DNA of each subset. Profiling relied on immunoSEQ multiplex PCR, and the TCRdb table lists in-frame clones only, not all of them. The table shows 2 million to 2.5 million clones, with around 92% occurring only once. The authors divided CD4+ cells into CD45RA+ naive and CD45RA-negative memory subsets. Sequenced input: naive CD4+ T cells from PBMCs. Indicated subset: CD45RA+ positively selected. The sequence was obtained from a man between 18 and 35 years old in good health. Some clones in this sample may be carry-over from other donors' samples.

The CDR3 loop reads CASSLGPVGNTIYF. Here the CDR3 DNA reads TGCGCCAGCAGCTTGGGGCCGGTGGGAAACACCATATATTTT. The V call is TRBV5-1, the J call TRBJ1-3; unclear D gene. With 0 bases removed from V and 4 bases from J, the gap between germline ends came to 8 bases. Looked up from germline, CDR1 is SGHRS and CDR2 is YFSETQ. The CDR3 sequence is 14 residues long.